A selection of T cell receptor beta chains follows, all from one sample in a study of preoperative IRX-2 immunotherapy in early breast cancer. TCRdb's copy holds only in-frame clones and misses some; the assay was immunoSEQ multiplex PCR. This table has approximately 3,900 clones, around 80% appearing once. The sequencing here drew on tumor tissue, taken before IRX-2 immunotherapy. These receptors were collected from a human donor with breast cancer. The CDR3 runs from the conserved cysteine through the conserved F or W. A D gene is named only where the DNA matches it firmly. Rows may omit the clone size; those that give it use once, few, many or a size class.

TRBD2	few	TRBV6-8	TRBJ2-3	TGTGCCAGCAGTTACTTAACCGTAGCGGGAGGAGGGGAAGATACGCAGTATTTT	CASSYLTVAGGGEDTQYF
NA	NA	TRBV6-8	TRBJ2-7	TGTGCCAGCAAGGAAGGCAGGGAGTGGGGCGAGCAGTACTTC	CASKEGREWGEQYF
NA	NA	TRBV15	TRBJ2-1	TGTGCCACCAGCAGAGAGCCAGGGTCCTACAATGAGCAGTTCTTC	CATSREPGSYNEQFF
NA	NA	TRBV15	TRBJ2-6	TGTGCCACCAGCAGAGACAGGCGGGGCTCTGGGGCCAACGTCCTGACTTTC	CATSRDRRGSGANVLTF
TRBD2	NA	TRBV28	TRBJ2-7	TGTGCCAGCAGTATTATCAGCGGGAGGGCTCCCTACGAGCAGTACTTC	CASSIISGRAPYEQYF
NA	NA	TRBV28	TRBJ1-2	TGTGCCAGCACTATCGAGACGAGGCCTTCTGGCTACACCTTC	CASTIETRPSGYTF
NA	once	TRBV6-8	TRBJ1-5	TGTGCCAGCAGCCCCGTAAATAGAGGGAAGGCGAATCAGCCCCAGCATTTT	CASSPVNRGKANQPQHF
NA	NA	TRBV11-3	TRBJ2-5	TGTGCCAGCAGCTTAGGTAGACAGGGGAGGGGGACCCAGTACTTC	CASSLGRQGRGTQYF
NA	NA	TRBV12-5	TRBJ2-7	TGTGCTAGTGGTCGAGGGTACGAGCAGTACTTC	CASGRGYEQYF
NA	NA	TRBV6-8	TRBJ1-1	TGTGCCAGCAGTTACAAGGGGGGTGGGAACACTGAAGCTTTCTTT	CASSYKGGGNTEAFF
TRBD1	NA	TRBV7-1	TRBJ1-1	TGTGCCAGCAGCTTAGCCAACAGGGGTCGTACTGAAGCTTTCTTT	CASSLANRGRTEAFF
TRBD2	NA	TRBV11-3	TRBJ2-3	TGTGCCAGCAGCTTTCGCGGGAGGGCGGCAGATACGCAGTATTTT	CASSFRGRAADTQYF
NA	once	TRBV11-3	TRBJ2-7	TGTGCCAGCAGCTTGGGGCCGGGCGAAGCGTCCCTAGCCTACGAGCAGTACTTC	CASSLGPGEASLAYEQYF
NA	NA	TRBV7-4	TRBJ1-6	TGTGCCAGCAGCGTAGCTGAACACACAGGGTCCTATAATTCACCCCTCCACTTT	CASSVAEHTGSYNSPLHF
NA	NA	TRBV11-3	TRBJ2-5	TGTGCCAGCAGCTTGGTACCAGGGGCGGGTGAGACCCAGTACTTC	CASSLVPGAGETQYF
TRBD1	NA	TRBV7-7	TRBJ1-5	TGTGCCAGCAGCTTGCAGACAGGGGGACCGTGGCAGCCCCAGCATTTT	CASSLQTGGPWQPQHF
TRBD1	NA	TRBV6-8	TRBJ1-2	TGTGCCAGCAGTTACTCGGGTGGGACAGGGAGAGACGGCTACACCTTC	CASSYSGGTGRDGYTF
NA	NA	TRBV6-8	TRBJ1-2	TGTGCCATCAGGACAGAGGATTATTATGGCTACACCTTC	CAIRTEDYYGYTF
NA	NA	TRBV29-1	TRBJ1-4	TGCAGCGTTGTGGTCGGCGGAAACAGTGAAAAACTGTTTTTT	CSVVVGGNSEKLFF
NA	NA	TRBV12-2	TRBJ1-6	TGTGCCAGTGTCCAAGCCGGGACTCGTAATTCACCCCTCCACTTT	CASVQAGTRNSPLHF
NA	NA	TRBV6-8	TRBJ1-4	TGTGCCAGCAGTGATCCGCCAGTTAATGAAAAACTGTTTTTT	CASSDPPVNEKLFF
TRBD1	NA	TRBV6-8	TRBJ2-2	TGTGCCAGCAGTCCCCGAAGGGGGCTATACACCGGGGAGCTGTTTTTT	CASSPRRGLYTGELFF
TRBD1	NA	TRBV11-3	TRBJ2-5	TGTGCCAGCAGCTGGACTTCCAGGGGGCGCGTGACCCAGTACTTC	CASSWTSRGRVTQYF
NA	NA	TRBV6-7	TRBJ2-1	TGTGCCAGCACCGTCGACTCCTATAGCTCCTACAATGAGCAGTTCTTC	CASTVDSYSSYNEQFF
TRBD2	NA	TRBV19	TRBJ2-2	TGTGCCAGTAGTTCTGGAGCGGGAGGGCCGACCACCGGGGAGCTGTTTTTT	CASSSGAGGPTTGELFF
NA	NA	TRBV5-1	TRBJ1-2	TGCGCCAGCAGCTTGTTTAGCGGGGGGATTAATGGCTACACCTTC	CASSLFSGGINGYTF
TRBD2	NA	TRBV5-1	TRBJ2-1	TGCGCCAGCCGCCGGACTATAACTAGCGGGAGTAATGAGCAGTTCTTC	CASRRTITSGSNEQFF
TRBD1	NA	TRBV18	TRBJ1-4	TGTGCCAGCTCAAAGGGACAGAGGGAAAATGAAAAACTGTTTTTT	CASSKGQRENEKLFF
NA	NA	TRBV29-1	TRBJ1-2	TGCAGCGTTAGAGACAGCCATGAGGGCTACACCTTC	CSVRDSHEGYTF
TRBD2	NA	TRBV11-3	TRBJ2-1	TGTGCCAGCAGCTTTAGGACTAGCGGTCACAATGAGCAGTTCTTC	CASSFRTSGHNEQFF
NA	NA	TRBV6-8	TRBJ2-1	TGTGCCAGCACCCCCCGCGGTGGGGTTCAACTGAAGTTCTTC	CASTPRGGVQLKFF
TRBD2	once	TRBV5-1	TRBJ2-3	TGCGCCAGCAGCTTGGTCCGTCTAGCGGGAAACACAGATACGCAGTATTTT	CASSLVRLAGNTDTQYF
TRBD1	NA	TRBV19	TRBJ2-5	TGTGCCAGTAGTATAGATTTCGGGACAGGGAACCAAGAGACCCAGTACTTC	CASSIDFGTGNQETQYF
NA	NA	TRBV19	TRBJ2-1	TGTGCCAGTAGTATAGTGTACAATGAGCAGTTCTTC	CASSIVYNEQFF
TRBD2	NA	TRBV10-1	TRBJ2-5	TGCGCCAGTAGCGGGAGGGTTGGAGAGACCCAGTACTTC	CASSGRVGETQYF
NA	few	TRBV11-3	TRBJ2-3	TGTGCCAGCAGCTCGGCGGCTAGTTTGAGCACAGATACGCAGTATTTT	CASSSAASLSTDTQYF
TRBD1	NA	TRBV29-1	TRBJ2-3	TGCAGCGTTGGGACAGGGATAACAGATACGCAGTATTTT	CSVGTGITDTQYF
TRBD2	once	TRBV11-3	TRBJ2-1	TGTGCCAGCAGCTTAGATAGCGGGAAGATCTACAATGAGCAGTTCTTC	CASSLDSGKIYNEQFF
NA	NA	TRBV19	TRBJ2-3	TGTGCCAGTAGTATGTCACGGGGGATGCGCACAGATACGCAGTATTTT	CASSMSRGMRTDTQYF
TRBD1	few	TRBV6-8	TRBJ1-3	TGTGCCAGCAGCCGGACAGGTCCTGGAAACACCATATATTTT	CASSRTGPGNTIYF
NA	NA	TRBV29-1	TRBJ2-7	TGCAGCGTTGTACCCTATGCTACGGGGAGCTCCTACGAGCAGTACTTC	CSVVPYATGSSYEQYF
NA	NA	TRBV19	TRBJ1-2	TGTGCCAGTAGCCTGACAGAGTCTTATGGCTACACCTTC	CASSLTESYGYTF
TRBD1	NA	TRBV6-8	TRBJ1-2	TGTGCCACCAATAGTAGACAGGGGAGCTTGGATGGCTACACCTTC	CATNSRQGSLDGYTF
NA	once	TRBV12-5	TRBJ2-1	TGTGCTAGTGGTTGGTCTGGAGCACCTGGGCAGTTCTTC	CASGWSGAPGQFF
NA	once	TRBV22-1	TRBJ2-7	TGTGCCAGCAGCGTAGATGGACAGTTCTACGAGCAGTACTTC	CASSVDGQFYEQYF
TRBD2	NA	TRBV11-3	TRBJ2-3	TGTGCCAGCAGCGCGGGACTAGCGGGACTAAGCACAGATACGCAGTATTTT	CASSAGLAGLSTDTQYF
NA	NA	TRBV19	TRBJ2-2	TGTGCCAGCCTGCTAACGTCAGGGGTTGCCGGGGAGCTGTTTTTT	CASLLTSGVAGELFF
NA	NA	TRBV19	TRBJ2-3	TGTGCCAGTAGTATGTATCCGGGGTTCCCCACAGATACGCAGTATTTT	CASSMYPGFPTDTQYF
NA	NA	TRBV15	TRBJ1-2	TGTGCCACCAGCAGAGGAACAGGTCTCTATGGCTACACCTTC	CATSRGTGLYGYTF
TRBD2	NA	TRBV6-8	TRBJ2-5	TGTGCCAGCAGCCAACCGGGGGGGGAGACCCAGTACTTC	CASSQPGGETQYF
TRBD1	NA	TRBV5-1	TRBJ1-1	TGCGCCAGCAGTTTCCAGGGGGTTTCGGACACTGAAGCTTTCTTT	CASSFQGVSDTEAFF
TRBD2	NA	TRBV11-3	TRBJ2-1	TGTGCCAGCAGCTCCGGAGATAGCGGGAACTACAATGAGCAGTTCTTC	CASSSGDSGNYNEQFF
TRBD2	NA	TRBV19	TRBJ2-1	TGTGCCAGTAGTGCCCGGACTAGCGGGAGGGGGGTTTTCTTC	CASSARTSGRGVFF
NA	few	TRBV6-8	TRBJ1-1	TGTGCCAGCACCCGACCGGGACCCACTGAAGCTTTCTTT	CASTRPGPTEAFF
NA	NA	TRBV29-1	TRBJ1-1	TGCAGCGTTGAAGTCATTAGTAGGGAAGCTTTCTTT	CSVEVISREAFF
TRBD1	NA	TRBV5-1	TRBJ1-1	TGCGCCAGCAGCCCACAGACAGGGGCCACTGAAGCTTTCTTT	CASSPQTGATEAFF
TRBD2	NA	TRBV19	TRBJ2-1	TGTGCCACCAGGACTAGCGGGGACTCCTACAATGAGCAGTTCTTC	CATRTSGDSYNEQFF